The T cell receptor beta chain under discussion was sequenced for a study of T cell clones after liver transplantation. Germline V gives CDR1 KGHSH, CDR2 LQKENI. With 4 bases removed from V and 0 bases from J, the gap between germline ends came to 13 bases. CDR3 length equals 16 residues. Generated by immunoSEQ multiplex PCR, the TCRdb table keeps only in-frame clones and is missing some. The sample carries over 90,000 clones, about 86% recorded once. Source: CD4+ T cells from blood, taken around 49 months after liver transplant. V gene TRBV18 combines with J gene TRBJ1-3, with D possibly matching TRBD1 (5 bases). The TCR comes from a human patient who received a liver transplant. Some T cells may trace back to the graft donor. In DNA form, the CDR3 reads TGTGCCAGCTCACTTCCTTCAGGGAGCTCTGGAAACACCATATATTTT. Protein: CASSLPSGSSGNTIYF.